This T cell receptor beta chain is drawn from a study of T-cell reconstitution after alpha-beta-depleted transplantation in children. The CDR3 runs 14 residues. V lost 7 bases and J lost 6; bases outside the gene matches: 11. CDR1 and CDR2 from the germline V gene are LNHDA and SQIVND (reference sequence). Molecular barcoding with unique molecular identifiers was used for the TCRbeta library. TCRdb recomputed calls from the PCR reads with MiXCR, one row per CDR3 protein. The data show some 530,000 distinct CDR3 sequences, 12% seen once. This chain connects TRBV19 to TRBJ1-1; the match to TRBD1 covers 7 bases. Sequences were derived from PBMCs from the stem cell graft donor, sampled from the stem cell graft. The clonotype was recovered from a human donor who donated a stem cell graft to a child with combined immunodeficiency. CDR3 DNA sequence: TGTGCCAGTAACGGCCACAGGGGCCGGGCTGAAGCTTTCTTT. This sequence encodes CASNGHRGRAEAFF.